The 21 T cell receptor beta chains below were found in one sample sequenced in a study of early T cells in non-severe SARS-CoV-2 infection. TCRdb passed the 5' RACE reads through MiXCR, listing each CDR3 protein once. The table lists some 76,000 distinct CDR3 sequences, roughly 15% of them singletons. The sequencing sample was made of whole blood. Receptors were obtained from an adult who was a healthcare worker with PCR-confirmed SARS-CoV-2 infection or an uninfected control (not recorded which).

The chain is built from TRBV6-4 and TRBJ2-1; 8 bases fit TRBD2. CDR1 and CDR2 from the germline V gene are MRHNA and SNTAGT. Germline trimming cut 6 bases from V and 8 bases from J; bases unmatched to any gene: 15. The length of the CDR3 is 16 residues. The chain's CDR3 is CASRREPGLGFYEQFF. For the CDR3, the DNA is TGTGCCAGCAGGAGGGAACCGGGACTAGGGTTTTATGAGCAGTTCTTC.

This chain links TRBV29-1 with TRBJ1-2; possible D gene TRBD1, 6 bases. CDR1 is SQVTM and CDR2 is ANQGSEA in the germline V gene. There are 10 residues in the CDR3. Trimming stripped 6 bases from V and 8 bases from J, with 10 bases between. This CDR3 reads CSVTGPGYTF. The CDR3 coding sequence is TGCAGCGTGACAGGCCCCGGCTACACCTTC.

This clonotype occurred a few times. The chain carries TRBV9 and TRBJ2-6; D gene uncertain. The CDR3 runs 15 residues. Germline V CDR1 and CDR2: SGDLS, YYNGEE. Trimming pared 0 bases from V and 1 base from J, leaving 5 bases between. CDR3 protein: CASSVGLSGANVLTF. In DNA, the CDR3 is TGTGCCAGCAGCGTAGGGCTATCTGGGGCCAACGTCCTGACTTTC.

The chain links TRBV21-1 to TRBJ2-7; TRBD2, the D gene given by the table, was not confirmed from the DNA. TRBV21-1 is a pseudogene segment. This CDR3 spans 13 amino acids. This chain's CDR3 is CASSNYFRCEQYF. DNA for the CDR3: TGTGCCAGCAGCAATTACTTCCGCTGCGAGCAGTACTTC.

This clonotype occurred many times. The V call is TRBV7-3, the J call TRBJ2-5; 7 nucleotides match TRBD2. The CDR3 sequence is 17 residues long. Germline lookup yields CDR1 SGHTA and CDR2 FQGTGA. With 6 bases clipped from V and 4 bases from J, the junction kept 17 bases outside the gene matches. This chain's CDR3 is CASSPGRVGGGRETQYF. The CDR3 DNA sequence: TGTGCCAGCAGTCCCGGTCGAGTCGGCGGGGGTAGAGAGACCCAGTACTTC.

This clonotype was detected many times. The V call is TRBV7-6, the J call TRBJ1-3; D is unclear. The V end lost 1 base, the J end lost 0 bases, and 4 bases lay between the germline ends. Germline loops: CDR1 SGHVS, CDR2 FNYEAQ. This CDR3 is 14 amino acids long. The CDR3 sequence: CASSLGDSGNTIYF. DNA for the CDR3: TGTGCCAGCAGCTTAGGTGACTCTGGAAACACCATATATTTT.

This clonotype was counted a few times. The chain combines TRBV7-6 with TRBJ2-7, with D possibly being TRBD2 (5 bases). CDR3 size: 14 residues. V lost 5 bases to trimming and J lost 3 bases, with 14 bases between them. Germline CDR1 reads SGHVS; CDR2 reads FNYEAQ. CDR3 residues: CASSPRSGDYEQYF. CDR3 DNA sequence: TGTGCCAGCAGCCCCAGGAGCGGTGACTACGAGCAGTACTTC.

The chain uses TRBV2 and TRBJ2-7; D is tentatively TRBD1 or TRBD2 (6 bases each). The CDR3 totals 14 residues. The V and J ends lost 7 bases and 2 bases respectively, with 15 bases between them. Germline lookup yields CDR1 SNHLY and CDR2 FYNNEI. The CDR3 region has the DNA TGTGCCAGCACCAACGGGGGCCTCACCTACGAGCAGTACTTC. Its translation: CASTNGGLTYEQYF.

This clonotype was detected a few times. This chain joins TRBV29-1 and TRBJ2-7; 7 nucleotides align to TRBD1. Germline lookup yields CDR1 SQVTM and CDR2 ANQGSEA. J gave up 4 bases and V 0 bases, and 3 bases lay outside the gene matches. This CDR3 comprises 13 residues. CDR3 sequence reads: CSVEDLQGYEQYF. In nucleotides, the CDR3 is TGCAGCGTTGAAGATCTACAGGGGTACGAGCAGTACTTC.

J is TRBJ1-4 and V is TRBV7-2; no reliable D call. The CDR3 has 16 amino acids. Germline lookup yields CDR1 SGHTA and CDR2 FQGNSA. The ends were cut back, 1 base at V and 8 bases at J, with 17 bases in the middle. This chain's CDR3 is CASSLGLLDVGEKLFF. The CDR3 region has the DNA TGTGCCAGCAGCTTAGGACTGTTGGACGTGGGGGAAAAACTGTTTTTT.

This clonotype was counted many times. The J gene is TRBJ2-7, the V gene TRBV6-6; TRBD1 is a possible D gene (5 bases). This CDR3 contains 11 residues. The germline V gene encodes CDR1 MNHNY and CDR2 SVGAGI (reference sequence). The V and J ends lost 6 bases and 3 bases respectively, with 6 bases between them. The CDR3 spells CASSRDYEQYF. The CDR3 DNA follows: TGTGCCAGCAGCAGGGACTACGAGCAGTACTTC.

This clonotype has ten or more counts. The rearrangement joins TRBV7-6 to TRBJ2-7; tentative D call: TRBD2 (6 bases). The CDR3 sequence is 16 residues long. In germline, CDR1 is SGHVS, CDR2 FNYEAQ. Between the trimmed V and J ends, which lost 3 bases and 0 bases, there was a span of 15 bases. CDR3: CASSLVSDGSSYEQYF. CDR3 coding DNA: TGTGCCAGCAGCTTGGTATCGGACGGGAGCTCCTACGAGCAGTACTTC.

In this sample, this clonotype turned up many times. This rearrangement joins TRBV12-3 or TRBV12-4 to TRBJ1-1; the match to TRBD1 covers 7 bases. CDR3 length: 14 amino acids. V was pared by 5 bases and J by 7 bases, with 10 bases of the junction left unmatched. CDR3 residues: CASSLGTVPFEAFF. The CDR3 coding sequence is TGTGCCAGCAGTCTAGGGACAGTACCCTTTGAAGCTTTCTTT.

This clonotype was detected a few times. V and J are TRBV4-2 and TRBJ2-3; tentative D call: TRBD2 (5 bases). Germline CDR1 reads LGHNA; CDR2 reads YNFKEQ. The CDR3 is 15 amino acids. The ends were cut back, 0 bases at V and 2 bases at J, with 9 bases in the middle. CDR3 sequence: CASSQEREATDTQYF. CDR3 DNA: TGTGCCAGCAGCCAAGAACGGGAAGCCACAGATACGCAGTATTTT.

The chain has TRBV29-1 and TRBJ2-5; 7 bases agree with TRBD1. This CDR3 contains 12 residues. J was trimmed by 5 bases and V by 4 bases; bases with no gene match: 4. The germline gives CDR1 SQVTM, CDR2 ANQGSEA. The CDR3 bases are TGCAGCGTTGGAGGGGGCGGTGAGACCCAGTACTTC. This codes for CSVGGGGETQYF.

This clonotype appeared a few times. The chain combines TRBV6-5 with TRBJ2-7; 7 bases are a match to TRBD2. CDR1 and CDR2 (germline): MNHEY, SVGAGI. The CDR3 consists of 16 residues. The V segment lost 4 bases and the J segment 6 bases; nucleotides outside the gene matches: 15. In nucleotides, the CDR3 is TGTGCCAGCAGTTCTATCCGGGACTACGGGGGAAGCGAGCAGTACTTC. Protein sequence: CASSSIRDYGGSEQYF.

V is TRBV5-6 and J is TRBJ1-1; possible D gene TRBD1, 6 bases. This CDR3 region has 19 residues. Germline CDR1 SGHDT, CDR2 YYEEEE. Trimming pared 0 bases from V and 0 bases from J, leaving 21 bases between. CDR3 sequence (DNA): TGTGCCAGCAGCTTGGCACCCAGGACAGTTAAGTTGATGAACACTGAAGCTTTCTTT. As protein: CASSLAPRTVKLMNTEAFF.

This clonotype has at least ten counts. The chain uses TRBV7-2 and TRBJ1-5; 10 bases are shared with TRBD1. Germline V lookup: CDR1 SGHTA, CDR2 FQGNSA. After removal of 5 bases from V and 2 bases from J, the junction contained 6 bases not matched to a gene. The CDR3 covers 16 residues. The CDR3 region has the DNA TGTGCCAGCAGCCCACGGACAGGGGGGGGCAATCAGCCCCAGCATTTT. As protein: CASSPRTGGGNQPQHF.

The chain has TRBV20-1 and TRBJ2-1; possibly TRBD1 for D (6 bases). The length of the CDR3 is 14 residues. Trimming took 1 base from V and 3 from J, leaving 10 bases between them. Germline V gene lookup returns CDR1 DFQATT and CDR2 SNEGSKA (reference sequence). CDR3 nucleotides: TGCAGTGCTAGAGGGGGGCAAGGCTACAATGAGCAGTTCTTC. Residues: CSARGGQGYNEQFF.

This clonotype has more than one count but fewer than ten. The chain uses TRBV12-3 or TRBV12-4 and TRBJ1-5; D is unresolved. This CDR3 has 12 residues. Trimming took off 3 bases at V and 6 bases at J, with 6 bases between the two ends. CDR3 region: CASSFRLQPQHF. Written as DNA, the CDR3 is TGTGCCAGCAGTTTTCGACTTCAGCCCCAGCATTTT.

V and J are TRBV6-5 and TRBJ1-4; 8 nucleotides match TRBD1. CDR1 is MNHEY and CDR2 is SVGAGI in the germline V gene. CDR3 length: 14 amino acids. Trimming at V came to 2 bases and at J to 7 bases, leaving 3 bases not matched to a gene. The CDR3 reads CASSYAQGGEKLFF. The CDR3 nucleotides read TGTGCCAGCAGTTACGCACAGGGGGGTGAAAAACTGTTTTTT.